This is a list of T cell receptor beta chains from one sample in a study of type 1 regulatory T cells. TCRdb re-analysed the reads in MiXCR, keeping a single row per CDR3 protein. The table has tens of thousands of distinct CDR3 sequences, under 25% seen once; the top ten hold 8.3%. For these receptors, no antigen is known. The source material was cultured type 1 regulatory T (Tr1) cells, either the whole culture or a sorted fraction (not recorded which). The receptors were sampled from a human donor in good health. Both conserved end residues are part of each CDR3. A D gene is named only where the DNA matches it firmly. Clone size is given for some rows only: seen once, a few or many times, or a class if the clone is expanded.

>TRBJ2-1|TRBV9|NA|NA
TGTGCCAGCAGCCCCCGGGCTAGCGCTGGCTCCTACAATGAGCAGTTCTTC
CASSPRASAGSYNEQFF
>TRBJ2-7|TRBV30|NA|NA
TGTGCCTGGAGTGTAGTGGGGAGGAGCTCCTACGGGCAGTACTTC
CAWSVVGRSSYGQYF
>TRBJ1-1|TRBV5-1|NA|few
TGCGCCAGCAGCTTGTTGGATGGGGAAACTGAAGCTTTCTTT
CASSLLDGETEAFF
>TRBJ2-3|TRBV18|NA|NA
TGTGCCAGCTCACCTAGCACAGATACGCAGTATTTT
CASSPSTDTQYF
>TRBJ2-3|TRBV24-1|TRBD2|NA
TGTGCCACCAGTACTAGCGGGGAAGGCCCTAGCACAGATACGCAGTATTTT
CATSTSGEGPSTDTQYF
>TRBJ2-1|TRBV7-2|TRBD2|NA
TGTGCCAGCAGACTCACGACTAGCGGGAGACTGAGGAATGAGCAGTTCTTC
CASRLTTSGRLRNEQFF
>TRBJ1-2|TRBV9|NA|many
TGTGCCAGCAGCGTAGAGGAGGGGCCCAACTATGGCTACACCTTC
CASSVEEGPNYGYTF
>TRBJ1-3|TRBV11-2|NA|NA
TGTGCCAGCAGCTTAGAGGTGGGAAACACCATATATTTT
CASSLEVGNTIYF
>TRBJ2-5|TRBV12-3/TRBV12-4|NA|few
TGTGCCAGCAGTTTAAGGGCACAGGTACCAGAGACCCAGTACTTC
CASSLRAQVPETQYF
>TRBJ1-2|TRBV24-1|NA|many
TGTGCCACCAGTGATTATAAAGGTGGCTACACCTTC
CATSDYKGGYTF
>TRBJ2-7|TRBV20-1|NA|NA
TGCAGTGCTAGCGCCCCGGGGCCCCCCTACGAGCAGTACTTC
CSASAPGPPYEQYF
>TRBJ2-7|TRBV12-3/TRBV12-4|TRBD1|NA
TGTGCCAGCAGGCCCGGGACAGGTGCTTCCTACGAGCAGTACTTC
CASRPGTGASYEQYF
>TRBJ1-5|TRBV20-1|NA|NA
TGCAGTGTGGGAGAACAGATCGATCAGCCCCAGCATTTT
CSVGEQIDQPQHF
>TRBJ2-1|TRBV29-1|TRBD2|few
TGCAGCGTTCCGACTAGCGGGAGCGGTTACAATGAGCAGTTCTTC
CSVPTSGSGYNEQFF
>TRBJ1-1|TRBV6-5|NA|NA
TGTGCCAGCAGTTACAAAATGAACACTGAAGCTTTCTTT
CASSYKMNTEAFF
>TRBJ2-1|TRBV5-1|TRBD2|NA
TGCGCCAGCAGCCCTGCGGGACTAGCGTTCGATGAGCAGTTCTTC
CASSPAGLAFDEQFF
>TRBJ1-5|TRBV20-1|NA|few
TGCAGTGCCCAGACCGGGAATCAGCCCCAGCATTTT
CSAQTGNQPQHF
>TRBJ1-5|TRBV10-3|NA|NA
TGTGCCATCAGTGAGGGTTCCGGCAATCAGCCCCAGCATTTT
CAISEGSGNQPQHF
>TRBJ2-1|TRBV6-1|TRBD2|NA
TGTGCCAGCACTGAGACTAGCGGGAGGGCTGAGCAGTTCTTC
CASTETSGRAEQFF
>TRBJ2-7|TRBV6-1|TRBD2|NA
TGTGCCAGCAGTGACGGTAGCGGGAGCTCCTACGAGCAGTACTTC
CASSDGSGSSYEQYF
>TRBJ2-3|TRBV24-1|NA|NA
TGTGCCACCAGTGACCCGGGACTCCCAGATACGCAGTATTTT
CATSDPGLPDTQYF
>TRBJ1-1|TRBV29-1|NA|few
TGCAGCGTTGTTGGCAGGGGAAACGCTGAAGCTTTCTTT
CSVVGRGNAEAFF
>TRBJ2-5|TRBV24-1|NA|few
TGTGCCACCAGTGACCCGTTGGGGAGAGAGACCCAGTACTTC
CATSDPLGRETQYF
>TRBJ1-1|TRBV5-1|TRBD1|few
TGCGCCAGCACCGGAGGGGGCAACACTGAAGCTTTCTTT
CASTGGGNTEAFF
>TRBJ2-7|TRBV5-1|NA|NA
TGCGCCAGCAGTCCCGGGACAAATCCCTACGAGCAGTACTTC
CASSPGTNPYEQYF
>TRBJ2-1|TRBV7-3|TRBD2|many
TGTGCCAGCAGCTTAACGGCGACTGGGGGGGGCTCCTACAATGAGCAGTTCTTC
CASSLTATGGGSYNEQFF
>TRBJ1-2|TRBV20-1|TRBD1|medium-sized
TGCAGTGTCCCGACAGGGAGTAGGCGCTACACCTTC
CSVPTGSRRYTF
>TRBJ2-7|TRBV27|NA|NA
TGTGCCAGCAGGCTAGGGGCCTACGAGCAGTACTTC
CASRLGAYEQYF
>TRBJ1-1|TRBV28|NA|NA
TGTGCCAGCAGTCTTTCCCGGCCAGGGAGGACTGAAGCTTTCTTT
CASSLSRPGRTEAFF
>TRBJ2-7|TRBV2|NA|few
TGTGCCAGCAGTCCTACTAGCACCTCCTACGAGCAGTACTTC
CASSPTSTSYEQYF
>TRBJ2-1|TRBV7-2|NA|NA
TGTGCCAGCAGCCGGCGAACGATAGCTATAGAGGCAGTGTACTTCTTC
CASSRRTIAIEAVYFF
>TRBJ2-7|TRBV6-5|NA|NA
TGTGCCAGCAGTTACGAGCGGATCTACGAGCAGTACTTC
CASSYERIYEQYF
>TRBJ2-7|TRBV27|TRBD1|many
TGTGCCAGCAGTAGACAGGGGGCCTACGAGCAGTACTTC
CASSRQGAYEQYF
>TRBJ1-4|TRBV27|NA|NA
TGTGCCAGCAGTAACTACAGGGCGCTTGAGTCTAAACTGTTTTTT
CASSNYRALESKLFF
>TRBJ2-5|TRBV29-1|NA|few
TGCAGCGTTGTCAGGCCTTCGGGAGAGACCCAGTACTTC
CSVVRPSGETQYF
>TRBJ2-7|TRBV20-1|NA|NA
TGCAGTGCTCTCTTTCCTGGGACGTTCTACGAGCAGTACTTC
CSALFPGTFYEQYF
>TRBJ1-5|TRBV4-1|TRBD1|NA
TGCGCCAGCAGCCAAGATCCCGGACAGGTCAATCAGCCCCAGCATTTT
CASSQDPGQVNQPQHF
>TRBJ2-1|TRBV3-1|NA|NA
TGTGCCAGCAGCCAAGCGGGAATAGCAACCTATGAGCAGTTCTTC
CASSQAGIATYEQFF
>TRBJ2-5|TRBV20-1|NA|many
TGCAGTGCTAGAAGGGGACTCGTCCAAGAGACCCAGTACTTC
CSARRGLVQETQYF
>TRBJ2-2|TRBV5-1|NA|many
TGCGCCAGCAGCTTGGGACAGCCCCCCGGGGAGCTGTTTTTT
CASSLGQPPGELFF
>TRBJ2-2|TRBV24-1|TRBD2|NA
TGTGCCACCAGTGGGGAGGGGATCACCGGGGAGCTGTTTTTT
CATSGEGITGELFF
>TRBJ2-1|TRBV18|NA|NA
TGTGCCAGCTCGAGGGTAGAGAACAATGAGCAGTTCTTC
CASSRVENNEQFF
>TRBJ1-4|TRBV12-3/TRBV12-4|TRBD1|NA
TGTGCCAGCAGTCGGGGACAGGTTGAAAAACTGTTTTTT
CASSRGQVEKLFF
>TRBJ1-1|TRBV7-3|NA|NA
TGTGCCAGCAGCTTAAGGGGTCGGAGTGAAGCTTTCTTT
CASSLRGRSEAFF
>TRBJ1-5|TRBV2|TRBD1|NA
TGTGCCAGCAGTGTCGACAGGGTGGGGCAGCCCCAGCATTTT
CASSVDRVGQPQHF
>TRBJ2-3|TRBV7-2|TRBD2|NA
TGTGCCAGCAGCTTGTGGCGGGAGGGGGCAGATACGCAGTATTTT
CASSLWREGADTQYF
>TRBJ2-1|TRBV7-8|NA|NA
TGTGCCAGCAGCCTCCGCGCGGCCTCCTACAATGAGCAGTTCTTC
CASSLRAASYNEQFF
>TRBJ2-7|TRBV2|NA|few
TGTGCCAGCAGACAAACTAGGGACGAGCAGTACTTC
CASRQTRDEQYF